This TCR beta chain comes out of a study of identifying expanded T cells in peripheral blood. Whole-study results and caveats: Roughly two-week clone count variance significantly increased as total template count grew.

Germline V lookup: CDR1 SEHNR, CDR2 FQNEAQ (reference sequence). J lost 2 bases, V lost 4 bases, and 11 bases had no gene match. The CDR3 covers 17 residues. No infections or other immune events were documented during collection. As regards this clone: No antigen is known for it.

Profiling relied on immunoSEQ multiplex PCR, and the TCRdb table lists in-frame clones only, not all of them. The sample includes approximately 90,000 clones, approximately 85% seen only once; the top ten take roughly 4.1%. This TCR came from a person between 18 and 75 years old in good health. The sequenced material came from blood. The chain carries TRBV7-9 and TRBJ2-7; 10 bases align to TRBD1. The CDR3 is CASSSAGGQGVTYEQYF. The CDR3 DNA reads as TGTGCCAGCAGCTCCGCCGGCGGACAGGGGGTAACCTACGAGCAGTACTTC. The whole variable domain, filled in from reference TRBV7-9 and TRBJ2-7, reads DTGVSQNPRHKITKRGQNVTFRCDPISEHNRLYWYRQTLGQGPEFLTYFQNEAQLEKSRLLSDRFSAERPKGSFSTLEIQRTEQGDSAMYLCASSSAGGQGVTYEQYFGPGTRLTVT.